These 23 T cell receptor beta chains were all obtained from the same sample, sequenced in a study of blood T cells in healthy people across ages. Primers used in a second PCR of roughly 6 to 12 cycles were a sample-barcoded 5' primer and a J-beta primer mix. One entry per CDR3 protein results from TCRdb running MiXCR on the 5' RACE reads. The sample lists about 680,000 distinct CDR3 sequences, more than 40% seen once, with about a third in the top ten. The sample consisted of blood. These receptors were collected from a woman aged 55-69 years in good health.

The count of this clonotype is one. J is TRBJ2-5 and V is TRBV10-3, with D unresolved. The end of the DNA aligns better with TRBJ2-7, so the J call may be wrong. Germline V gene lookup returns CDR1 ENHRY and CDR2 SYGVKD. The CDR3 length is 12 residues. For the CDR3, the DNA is TGTGCCCTGCGAAGGGAATATTTCGAGCAGTACTTC. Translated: CALRREYFEQYF.

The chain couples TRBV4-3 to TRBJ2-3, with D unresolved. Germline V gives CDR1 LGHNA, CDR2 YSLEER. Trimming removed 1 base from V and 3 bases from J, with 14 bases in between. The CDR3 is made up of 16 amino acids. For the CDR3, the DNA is TGCGCCAGCAGCCAAGTAGCCAGCCGAGGAACAGATACGCAGTATTTT. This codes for CASSQVASRGTDTQYF.

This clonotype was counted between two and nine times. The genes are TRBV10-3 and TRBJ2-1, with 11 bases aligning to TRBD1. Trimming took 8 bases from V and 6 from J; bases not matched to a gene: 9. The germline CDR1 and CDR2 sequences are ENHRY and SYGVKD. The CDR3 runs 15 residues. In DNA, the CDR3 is TGTGCCATCGGAAGGACAGGGGGCTTTGGCAATGAGCAGTTCTTC. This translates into CAIGRTGGFGNEQFF.

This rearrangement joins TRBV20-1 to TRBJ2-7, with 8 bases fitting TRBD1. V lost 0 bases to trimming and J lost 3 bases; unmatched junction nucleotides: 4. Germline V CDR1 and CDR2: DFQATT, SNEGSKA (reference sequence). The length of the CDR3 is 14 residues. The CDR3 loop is CSARDRQGFYEQYF. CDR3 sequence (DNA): TGCAGTGCTAGAGATCGACAGGGGTTCTACGAGCAGTACTTC.

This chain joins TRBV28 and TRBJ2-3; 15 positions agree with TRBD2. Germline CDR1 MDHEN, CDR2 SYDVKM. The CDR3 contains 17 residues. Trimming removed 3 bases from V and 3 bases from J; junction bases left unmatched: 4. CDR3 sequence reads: CASSFRTSGRETDTQYF. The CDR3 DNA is TGTGCCAGCAGTTTCCGGACTAGCGGGAGGGAAACAGATACGCAGTATTTT.

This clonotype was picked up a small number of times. CDR3 region: CAISDFLGSYEQYF. The CDR3 DNA follows: TGTGCCATCAGTGATTTTTTAGGCTCCTACGAGCAGTACTTC. This chain connects TRBV10-3 to TRBJ2-7, with unresolved D. Germline values: CDR1 ENHRY, CDR2 SYGVKD. The CDR3 sequence is 14 residues long. V was clipped by 3 bases and J by 0 bases, with 9 bases between them.

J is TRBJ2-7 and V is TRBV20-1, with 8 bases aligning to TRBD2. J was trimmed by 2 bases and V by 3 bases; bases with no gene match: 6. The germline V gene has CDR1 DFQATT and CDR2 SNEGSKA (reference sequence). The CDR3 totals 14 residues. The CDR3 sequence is CSARTAGATYEQYF. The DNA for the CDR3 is TGCAGTGCTAGGACAGCGGGAGCTACCTACGAGCAGTACTTC.

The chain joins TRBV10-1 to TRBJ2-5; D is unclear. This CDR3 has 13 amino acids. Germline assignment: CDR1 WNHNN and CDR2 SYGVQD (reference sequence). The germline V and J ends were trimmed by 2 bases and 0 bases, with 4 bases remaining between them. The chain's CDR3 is CASSEPHQETQYF. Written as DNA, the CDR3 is TGCGCCAGCAGTGAGCCCCACCAAGAGACCCAGTACTTC.

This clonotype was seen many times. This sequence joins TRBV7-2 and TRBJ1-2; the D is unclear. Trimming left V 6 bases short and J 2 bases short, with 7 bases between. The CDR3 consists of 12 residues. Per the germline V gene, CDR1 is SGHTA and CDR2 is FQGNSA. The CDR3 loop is CASRRENYGYTF. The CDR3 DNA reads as TGTGCCAGCAGGAGAGAGAACTATGGCTACACCTTC. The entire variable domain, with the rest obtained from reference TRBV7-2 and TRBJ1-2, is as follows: GAGVSQSPSNKVTEKGKDVELRCDPISGHTALYWYRQSLGQGLEFLIYFQGNSAPDKSGLPSDRFSAERTGGSVSTLTIQRTQQEDSAVYLCASRRENYGYTFGSGTRLTVV.

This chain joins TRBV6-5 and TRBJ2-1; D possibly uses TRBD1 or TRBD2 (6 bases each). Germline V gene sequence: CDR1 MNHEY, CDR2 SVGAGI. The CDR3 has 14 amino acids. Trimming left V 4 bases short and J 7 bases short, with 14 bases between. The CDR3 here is CASSFRGRANEQFF. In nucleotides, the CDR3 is TGTGCCAGCAGTTTCCGGGGGCGCGCGAATGAGCAGTTCTTC.

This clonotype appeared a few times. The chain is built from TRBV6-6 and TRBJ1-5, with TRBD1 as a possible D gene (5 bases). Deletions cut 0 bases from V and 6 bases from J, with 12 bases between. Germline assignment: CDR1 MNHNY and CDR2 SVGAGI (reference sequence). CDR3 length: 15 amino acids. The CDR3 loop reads CASSYSRLGLQPQHF. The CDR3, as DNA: TGTGCCAGCAGTTACTCAAGATTGGGGCTTCAGCCCCAGCATTTT.

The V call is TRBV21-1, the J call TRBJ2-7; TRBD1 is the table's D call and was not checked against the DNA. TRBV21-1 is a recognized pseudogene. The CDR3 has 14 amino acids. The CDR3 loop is CASSKRGVSYEQYF. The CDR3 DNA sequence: TGTGCCAGCAGCAAACGGGGCGTGTCCTACGAGCAGTACTTC.

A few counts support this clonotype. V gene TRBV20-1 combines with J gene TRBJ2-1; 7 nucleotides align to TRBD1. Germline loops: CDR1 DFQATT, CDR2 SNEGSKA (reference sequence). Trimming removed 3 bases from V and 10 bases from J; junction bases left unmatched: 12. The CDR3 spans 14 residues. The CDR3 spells CSASEDRDLGEQFF. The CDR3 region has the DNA TGCAGTGCTAGCGAAGACAGGGACCTGGGGGAGCAGTTCTTC.

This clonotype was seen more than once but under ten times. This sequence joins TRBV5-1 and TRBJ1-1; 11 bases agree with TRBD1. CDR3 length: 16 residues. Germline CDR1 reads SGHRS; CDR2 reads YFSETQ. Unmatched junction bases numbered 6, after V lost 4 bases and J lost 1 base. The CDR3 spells CASSPRGQGANTEAFF. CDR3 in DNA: TGCGCCAGCAGCCCCCGAGGACAGGGGGCGAACACTGAAGCTTTCTTT.

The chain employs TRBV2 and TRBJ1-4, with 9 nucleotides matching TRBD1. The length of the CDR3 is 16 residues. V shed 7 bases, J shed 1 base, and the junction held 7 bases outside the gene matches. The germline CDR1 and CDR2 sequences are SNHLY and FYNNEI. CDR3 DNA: TGTGCCAGCACGGGACAGGGATTTGGAACTAATGAAAAACTGTTTTTT. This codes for CASTGQGFGTNEKLFF.

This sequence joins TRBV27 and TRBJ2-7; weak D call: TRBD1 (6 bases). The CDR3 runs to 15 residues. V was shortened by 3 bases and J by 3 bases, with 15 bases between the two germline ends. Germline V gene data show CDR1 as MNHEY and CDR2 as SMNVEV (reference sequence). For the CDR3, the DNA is TGTGCCAGCAGTTTGACCAGACAGGTCGGCTACGAGCAGTACTTC. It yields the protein CASSLTRQVGYEQYF.

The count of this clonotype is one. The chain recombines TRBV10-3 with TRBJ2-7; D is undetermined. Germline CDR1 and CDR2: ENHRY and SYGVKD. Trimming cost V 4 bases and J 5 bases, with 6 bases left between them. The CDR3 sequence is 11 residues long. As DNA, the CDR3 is TGTGCCATCAGTGTAGGTAACGAGCAGTACTTC. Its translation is CAISVGNEQYF.

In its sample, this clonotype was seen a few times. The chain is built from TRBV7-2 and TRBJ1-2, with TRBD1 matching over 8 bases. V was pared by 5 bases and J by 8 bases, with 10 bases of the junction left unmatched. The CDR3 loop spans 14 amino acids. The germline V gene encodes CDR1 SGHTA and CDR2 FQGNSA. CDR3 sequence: CASSVGQAYEGYTF. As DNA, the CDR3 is TGTGCCAGCAGCGTGGGACAGGCCTATGAAGGCTACACCTTC.

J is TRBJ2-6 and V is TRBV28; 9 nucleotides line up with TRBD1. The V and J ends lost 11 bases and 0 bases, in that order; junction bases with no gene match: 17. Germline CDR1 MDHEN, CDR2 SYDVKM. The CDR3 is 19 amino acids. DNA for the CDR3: TGTGCCCGAGAGGCCCGAGACAGGGGGGTAATCTCTGGGGCCAACGTCCTGACTTTC. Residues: CAREARDRGVISGANVLTF.

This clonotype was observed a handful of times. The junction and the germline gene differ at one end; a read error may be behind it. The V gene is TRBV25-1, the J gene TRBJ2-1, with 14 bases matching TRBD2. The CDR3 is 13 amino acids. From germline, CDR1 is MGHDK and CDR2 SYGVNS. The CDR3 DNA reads TGTGCCGGCAGGACTAGCGGGAGGAATGAGCAGTTCTTC. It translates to CAGRTSGRNEQFF.

CDR3 sequence: CASSEAQRDTDTQYF. The CDR3, as DNA: TGTGCCAGCAGTGAGGCGCAGAGGGACACAGATACGCAGTATTTT. The chain carries TRBV2 and TRBJ2-3; TRBD2 might be the D (5 bases). Germline CDR1 SNHLY, CDR2 FYNNEI. Deletions cut 3 bases from V and 2 bases from J, with 12 bases between. The CDR3 runs 15 residues.

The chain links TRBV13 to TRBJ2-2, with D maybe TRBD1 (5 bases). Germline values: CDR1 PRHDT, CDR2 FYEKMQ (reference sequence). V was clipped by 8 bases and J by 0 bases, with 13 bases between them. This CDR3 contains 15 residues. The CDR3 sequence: CASLGLETNTGELFF. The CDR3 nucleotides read TGTGCCAGCCTGGGGCTGGAAACGAACACCGGGGAGCTGTTTTTT.

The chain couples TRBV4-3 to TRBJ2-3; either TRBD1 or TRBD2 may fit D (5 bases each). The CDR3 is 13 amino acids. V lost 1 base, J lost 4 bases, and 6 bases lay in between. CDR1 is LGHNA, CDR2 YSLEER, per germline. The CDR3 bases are TGCGCCAGCAGCCAAGGGGGGTCAGATACGCAGTATTTT. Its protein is CASSQGGSDTQYF.